Presented here are 24 T cell receptor beta chains from one specimen sequenced in a study of OX40 agonist ivuxolimab in advanced cancers. TCRdb keeps only in-frame clones here, not all; method: immunoSEQ multiplex PCR. The sample carries some 45,000 clones, 82% recorded once. The starting material was CD4+ or CD8+ T cells sorted from blood, obtained in a trial of the OX40 agonist ivuxolimab. These receptors were taken from an adult with an advanced solid tumor such as melanoma, head and neck, liver or kidney cancer.

This chain links TRBV7-2 with TRBJ2-6; D might be TRBD1 (6 bases). CDR3 length: 13 residues. Germline V lookup: CDR1 SGHTA, CDR2 FQGNSA. Trimming took off 8 bases at V and 1 base at J, with 6 bases between the two ends. The CDR3 is CASGQSGANVLTF. The DNA of the CDR3 is TGTGCCAGCGGACAGTCTGGGGCCAACGTCCTGACTTTC.

This chain connects TRBV27 to TRBJ1-4, with 9 bases aligning to TRBD1. The CDR3 is made up of 18 amino acids. Germline V gives CDR1 MNHEY, CDR2 SMNVEV (reference sequence). The junction had 19 bases not matched to a gene; V was cut back by 6 bases and J by 8 bases. The CDR3 DNA is TGTGCCAGCAGCTTCCTACCGGGACAGGGACTAGGAGGAGAAAAACTGTTTTTT. Translation gives CASSFLPGQGLGGEKLFF.

This chain links TRBV23-1 with TRBJ1-2, with D hard to call. TRBV23-1 is recorded as an ORF, its role being uncertain. Trimming took off 8 bases at V and 3 bases at J, with 19 bases between the two ends. The CDR3 covers 15 residues. The CDR3 coding sequence is TGCGCCAGCGGTAGTCCGCCCGCCGTCGACTATGGCTACACCTTC. Residues: CASGSPPAVDYGYTF.

The chain carries TRBV2 and TRBJ1-2; 8 bases line up with TRBD1. This CDR3 has 13 amino acids. V was clipped by 10 bases and J by 7 bases; unmatched bases: 11. Germline V gene data show CDR1 as SNHLY and CDR2 as FYNNEI. CDR3 in DNA: TGTGCCAATCCGGACAGGGTGGAGCGTGGCTACACCTTC. Translated: CANPDRVERGYTF.

The V gene is TRBV7-9, the J gene TRBJ2-2; D is possibly TRBD1 (6 bases). The germline V and J ends were trimmed by 3 bases and 8 bases, with 7 bases remaining between them. Germline V lookup: CDR1 SEHNR, CDR2 FQNEAQ (reference sequence). CDR3 length: 12 amino acids. The CDR3 loop reads CASSLGAGELFF. Here the CDR3 DNA reads TGTGCCAGCAGCTTGGGGGCAGGGGAGCTGTTTTTT.

This rearrangement joins TRBV6-1 to TRBJ2-3; D gene uncertain. The V and J ends lost 4 bases and 0 bases respectively, with 2 bases between them. Germline lookup yields CDR1 MNHNS and CDR2 SASEGT. This CDR3 has 12 amino acids. The CDR3 DNA sequence: TGTGCCAGCAGTGTCAGCACAGATACGCAGTATTTT. Translating gives CASSVSTDTQYF.

The chain couples TRBV7-9 to TRBJ2-7, with 10 bases that match TRBD2. Germline assignment: CDR1 SEHNR and CDR2 FQNEAQ (reference sequence). J gave up 3 bases and V 1 base, and 12 bases lay outside the gene matches. The CDR3 has 18 residues. As DNA, the CDR3 is TGTGCCAGCAGCTTAGTCTCAACGCTAGCGGGGGACCACTACGAGCAGTACTTC. Translating gives CASSLVSTLAGDHYEQYF.

This clone was counted a single time. This chain links TRBV10-3 with TRBJ2-7; the D gene is possibly TRBD2 (6 bases). CDR1 is ENHRY, CDR2 SYGVKD, per germline. Trimming pared 3 bases from V and 0 bases from J, leaving 9 bases between. This CDR3 region has 14 residues. CDR3 in DNA: TGTGCCATCAGTGAAGTGACTAGCTCCTACGAGCAGTACTTC. It translates to CAISEVTSSYEQYF.

This rearrangement joins TRBV5-4 to TRBJ2-2; D remains ambiguous. V dropped 4 bases and J dropped 3 bases, with 4 bases sitting between them. Germline CDR1 reads SGHNT; CDR2 reads YYREEE (reference sequence). CDR3 length: 12 residues. The CDR3 coding sequence is TGTGCCAGCAGCCTTCACACCGGGGAGCTGTTTTTT. Amino acids: CASSLHTGELFF.

This sequence joins TRBV7-2 and TRBJ2-7; TRBD1 might be the D (6 bases). This CDR3 contains 16 residues. The ends were cut back, 2 bases at V and 4 bases at J, with 18 bases in the middle. Germline V gene data show CDR1 as SGHTA and CDR2 as FQGNSA. The CDR3 region is CASSLYPPTGDYEQYF. The CDR3 coding sequence is TGTGCCAGCAGCTTATACCCGCCGACAGGAGATTACGAGCAGTACTTC.

The genes are TRBV6-6 and TRBJ1-2; TRBD1 is a possible D gene (5 bases). This CDR3 has 11 residues. Germline values: CDR1 MNHNY, CDR2 SVGAGI (reference sequence). The V end was cut by 5 bases, the J end by 8 bases, with 9 bases between. The CDR3 region is CASSQGEGYTF. The CDR3 nucleotides read TGTGCCAGCAGTCAGGGCGAAGGCTACACCTTC.

The chain joins TRBV9 to TRBJ1-5; TRBD1 matches at 7 bases. The V and J ends lost 3 bases and 2 bases, in that order; junction bases with no gene match: 2. The germline V gene encodes CDR1 SGDLS and CDR2 YYNGEE. The CDR3 runs 14 residues. The DNA for the CDR3 is TGTGCCAGCAGCGGACAGGGAGGCAATCAGCCCCAGCATTTT. Its translation: CASSGQGGNQPQHF.

This sequence joins TRBV28 and TRBJ1-3, with a tentative D call TRBD1 (5 bases). Germline CDR1 is MDHEN and CDR2 is SYDVKM. V lost 5 bases and J 4 bases, leaving 15 bases between the germline ends. The CDR3 loop spans 15 amino acids. Written as DNA, the CDR3 is TGTGCCAGCAGTCGCCCTGGGGCGGCCGGAAACACCATATATTTT. Its translation: CASSRPGAAGNTIYF.

This sequence joins TRBV27 and TRBJ2-7; 7 bases agree with TRBD2. Unmatched junction bases numbered 13, after V lost 7 bases and J lost 7 bases. The CDR3 has 14 amino acids. Germline V lookup: CDR1 MNHEY, CDR2 SMNVEV (reference sequence). The CDR3 DNA reads TGTGCCAGCATCGAATTCTCCGGGCGGGGGGAGCAGTACTTC. It codes for CASIEFSGRGEQYF.

The rearrangement uses TRBV2 and TRBJ2-2; D is ambiguous. The V gene lost 0 bases and the J gene lost 6 bases, with 5 bases spanning the gap. This CDR3 has 13 residues. The V gene's germline CDR1 is SNHLY and CDR2 FYNNEI. In DNA form, the CDR3 reads TGTGCCAGCAGTGAAGCTGGGGCCGGGGAGCTGTTTTTT. Translated: CASSEAGAGELFF.

This chain uses TRBV27 with TRBJ2-1, with D maybe TRBD2 (5 bases). Germline V gene lookup returns CDR1 MNHEY and CDR2 SMNVEV (reference sequence). The CDR3 consists of 14 residues. V was cut by 4 bases and J by 1 base, with 8 bases left in between. The CDR3 loop reads CASSWEFSYNEQFF. The CDR3 DNA reads as TGTGCCAGCAGTTGGGAGTTTTCCTACAATGAGCAGTTCTTC.

In its sample, this clone was seen a few times. J is TRBJ1-4 and V is TRBV4-3; 7 bases line up with TRBD1. The CDR3 consists of 20 residues. V gave up 1 base and J gave up 8 bases; unmatched junction bases: 22. Germline CDR1 reads LGHNA; CDR2 reads YSLEER. CDR3 coding DNA: TGCGCCAGCAGCCAAGTATCTCAGTTCGGAGGTGACAGGGAGGGGGAAAAACTGTTTTTT. Translated: CASSQVSQFGGDREGEKLFF.

The J gene is TRBJ2-1, the V gene TRBV27; D might be TRBD1 (5 bases). Germline CDR1 is MNHEY and CDR2 is SMNVEV (reference sequence). Trimming removed 5 bases from V and 7 bases from J, with 15 bases in between. The CDR3 is 14 amino acids. CDR3 loop: CASSPSQGGNEQFF. CDR3 nucleotide sequence: TGTGCCAGCAGTCCCTCTCAGGGTGGGAATGAGCAGTTCTTC.

This chain uses TRBV5-4 with TRBJ2-1; D is perhaps TRBD2 (5 bases). The CDR3 runs 14 residues. The germline V and J ends were trimmed by 4 bases and 10 bases, with 18 bases remaining between them. Germline values: CDR1 SGHNT, CDR2 YYREEE (reference sequence). CDR3 loop: CASSPAGVSGEQFF. The CDR3 nucleotides read TGTGCCAGCAGCCCCGCGGGCGTTTCAGGAGAGCAGTTCTTC. Using reference TRBV5-4 and TRBJ2-1 for the parts outside the CDR3, the full variable domain is ETGVTQSPTHLIKTRGQQVTLRCSSQSGHNTVSWYQQALGQGPQFIFQYYREEENGRGNFPPRFSGLQFPNYSSELNVNALELDDSALYLCASSPAGVSGEQFFGPGTRLTVL.

This clone was observed many times. The gene calls are TRBV7-9 and TRBJ1-1; TRBD1 matches at 7 bases. In germline, CDR1 is SEHNR, CDR2 FQNEAQ (reference sequence). The trim removed 0 bases at V and 11 bases at J, leaving 6 bases unmatched. This CDR3 contains 13 residues. CDR3 nucleotide sequence: TGTGCCAGCAGCTTAGCCGGGACAGAAAGGGCTTTCTTT. This translates into CASSLAGTERAFF.

This chain uses TRBV7-8 with TRBJ2-1, with D perhaps TRBD2 (5 bases). CDR3 length equals 16 residues. Germline V CDR1 and CDR2: SGHVS, FQNEAQ. V was shortened by 5 bases and J by 1 base, with 15 bases between the two germline ends. This CDR3 is CASSPTGLGSYNEQFF. The CDR3 DNA is TGTGCCAGCAGCCCCACCGGACTTGGATCCTACAATGAGCAGTTCTTC.

V usage is TRBV2 and J usage is TRBJ2-7, with TRBD1 identical over 8 bases. Germline CDR1 reads SNHLY; CDR2 reads FYNNEI. This CDR3 region has 13 residues. Unmatched junction bases numbered 4, after V lost 6 bases and J lost 3 bases. The CDR3 here is CASSPQGDYEQYF. The CDR3 DNA is TGTGCCAGCAGCCCACAGGGGGACTACGAGCAGTACTTC.

This rearrangement joins TRBV7-2 to TRBJ2-2, with D hard to call. Looked up from germline, CDR1 is SGHTA and CDR2 is FQGNSA. Deletions cut 5 bases from V and 8 bases from J, with 12 bases between. The CDR3 has 13 residues. The CDR3 sequence is CASSAQVRGELFF. CDR3 DNA: TGTGCCAGCAGCGCTCAAGTTAGGGGGGAGCTGTTTTTT.

This clone occurred a few times. Other DNA sequences of this sample code for an identical CDR3. V usage is TRBV9 and J usage is TRBJ2-1, with no clear D. V lost 0 bases to trimming and J lost 2 bases, with 9 bases between them. CDR3 length equals 15 residues. Germline CDR1 SGDLS, CDR2 YYNGEE. The CDR3 DNA sequence: TGTGCCAGCAGCGTAGAACGTTGGGCCTACAATGAGCAGTTCTTC. Its translation is CASSVERWAYNEQFF.